This TCR beta chain emerged from a study of low-dose radiotherapy and immunotherapy resistance in tumors. Turning to the study itself: A dose of 300 mg of oral aspirin was taken by patients daily for four cycles from cycle 1 day 1.

Time point reported: before trial treatment. Alpha- and beta-chain coverage of first-strand cDNA came from TRAV- and TRBV-specific primers. Amplification, which lasted around 22 PCR cycles, used a constant-region primer and V-primer adapter to amplify TCRs. Amplification (by in vitro transcription) was performed on isolated mRNA. One entry per CDR3 protein, called by TCRdb with MiXCR from the reads. The sample lists about 39,000 distinct CDR3 sequences; about a third were seen once. The V end lost 2 bases, the J end lost 4 bases, and 8 bases lay between the germline ends. This CDR3 region has 13 residues. Per the germline V gene, CDR1 is MNHEY and CDR2 is SMNVEV (reference sequence).

The source is a male donor with gallbladder cancer. The chain carries TRBV27 and TRBJ1-2, with D tentatively TRBD1 (5 bases). The sample consisted of PBMCs, taken before treatment. The CDR3 DNA is TGTGCCAGCAGTTTAAATCAGGGCTATGGCTACACCTTC. Translating gives CASSLNQGYGYTF.